The entry that follows covers one T cell receptor beta chain sequence. This entry belongs to a study of radiotherapy plus CTLA-4 blockade in lung cancer. Only in-frame clones appear in the TCRdb table, and some are missing; sequencing was by immunoSEQ multiplex PCR. The sample carries approximately 45,000 clones, roughly 60% recorded once. The material was peripheral blood, obtained from a patient treated with radiotherapy plus ipilimumab. The TCR was taken from a human donor with non-small cell lung cancer who had a partial response to radiotherapy plus ipilimumab.

The CDR3 protein is CASSRSGGNQPQHF. The CDR3 DNA sequence: TGTGCCAGCAGTCGTAGTGGAGGTAATCAGCCCCAGCATTTT. This chain uses TRBV9 with TRBJ1-5; D gene uncertain. The length of the CDR3 is 14 residues. Germline V lookup: CDR1 SGDLS, CDR2 YYNGEE. Between the trimmed V and J ends, which lost 5 bases and 4 bases, there was a span of 13 bases.